This T cell receptor (beta chain) was identified in a study of blood T cell repertoires in COVID-19. On the study more broadly: Material from acute and convalescent COVID-19 was sourced from the United States, Italy and Spain. Nucleic acid was either cDNA or gDNA, and it came from T cells, B-cell-depleted T cells, or PBMCs.

V lost 2 bases to trimming and J lost 4 bases, with 14 bases between them. Per germline, CDR1 SGHTA and CDR2 FQGTGA. The CDR3 is made up of 16 amino acids. Methods used by the authors: For nucleated cells, counts were estimated from reference gene primer amplification. The assay was immunoSEQ multiplex PCR, and TCRdb's table has in-frame clones only and misses some. Clonal size and the V and J genes are those of that table, whereas D and trimming came from the DNA. The sample includes 250,000 to 350,000 clones, 75% to 90% of them seen just once. This TCR came from a man younger than 45 with acute or convalescent COVID-19. The sequenced sample was peripheral blood. The chain couples TRBV7-3 to TRBJ2-2; D might be TRBD2 (6 bases). This CDR3 reads CASSLVGGTPTGELFF. CDR3 sequence (DNA): TGTGCCAGCAGCTTAGTAGGCGGGACTCCCACCGGGGAGCTGTTTTTT.